This TCR beta chain was identified during a study of long-term antiretroviral therapy in people with HIV (dated by TCRdb to 2022 to 2024). A note on the overall study: The earliest samples were collected about a decade before the 2015 WHO recommendation for immediate ART, when ART was typically delayed until CD4 counts fell. No cross-contamination during QIAcube processing turned up in test extractions that ran a monoclonal T-cell line alongside some 34 polyclonal samples. A total of 192 cryopreserved PBMC samples were contributed to the cohort by 30 adults with confirmed HIV infection, with samples collected serially over a mean of around 6 years (range 1-12). About two fifths of the roughly 30 participants with HIV were female. A retrospective serial study tested whether changes in peripheral blood TRB repertoire composition and diversity were associated with ART initiation and durable HIV suppression.

Inclusion was restricted to participants for whom at least one PBMC sample before ART initiation and at least two post-ART samples were available. All participants with HIV were treated in the United States of America. Before DNA extraction, cryopreserved samples of roughly 0.9-10 million PBMC were thawed and then washed. At the time of the earliest PBMC sample, participants with HIV were aged between about 20 and 60 years. PBMC samples from each participant spanned 1-4 timepoints before ART initiation and 2-8 timepoints after ART initiation, with a median of 7 samples. For every participant, serial HIV viral load, CD4+ T-cell count, ART history and demographic data were obtained. Genomic DNA was extracted from unsorted PBMC with a Qiagen kit on a QIAcube, processed in batches of 12 samples. From cysteine to phenylalanine, the CDR3 is 13 amino acids long. Only the CDR3 DNA stays, 39 bases, in frame from base 1. The CDR1 and CDR2 encoded by the germline V gene are MNHNS and SASEGT. Unmatched junction bases come to 1, with V trimmed by 4 bases and J by 5 bases.

With regard to this clone: No antigen is known for it. The input lacks base qualities; no much larger clone sits a single base away.

Broad study findings and their caveats: Owing to limited PBMC availability, only the TCR beta chain was sequenced, without alpha chain pairing. At every time point, the repertoire was dominated by expanded TRB clones first identified before ART initiation, although this dominance fluctuated and, in many PLHIV, declined after ART. Because pre-ART samples had limited cell numbers, unsorted PBMC were profiled rather than sorted CD4+ and CD8+ T cells. The samples were dated from about 2003 to 2017, and the ART regimens that were used may be less effective than current ART regimens. No data were available on ART adherence, viral resistance or therapy changes, limiting inferences about post-ART repertoire changes. ART initiation was associated with a significant increase in TRB diversity, but diversity stayed significantly below transplant donor controls even after long-term ART. CDR3 length ranges in HIV repertoires were narrower than in controls, and network structure suggested an antigen-experienced repertoire with only a slight naive shift after ART.

The immunoSEQ hsTCRB v3.0 assay was used at survey level resolution for TRB variable region sequencing. TRB sequencing targeted a depth of about 40,000-50,000 T-cell genomes per sample. An Illumina MiSeq with a v3 150-cycle kit was used to sequence the pooled TRB libraries. The source study handled its data this way. Analysis of repertoires was carried out in R inside a reproducible Nextflow workflow spanning QC, data transformation and analysis. LymphoSeq2, an R package for exploring AIRR-Seq data, was used to implement the custom analyses. A handful of samples that produced fewer than 5000 total TRB sequences were removed, so 150 to 200 HIV repertoires were analyzed. Among the 170 to 200 retained HIV repertoires, about 57 were collected before ART initiation and around 130 after ART initiation. Repertoires were downsampled to 5000 TRB nucleotide sequences, and summary statistics were averaged over 100 downsampling iterations. The analysis kept only TRB sequences whose CDR3 regions were at least seven amino acids long. Diversity was assessed using a clonality score derived from Shannon entropy and using the Gini coefficient. In repertoire networks, the top 5000 CDR3 amino acid sequences were linked whenever an edit distance of one separated two sequences. GLIPH2 predicted antigen specificity groups and MHC restriction for TRB CDR3 amino acid sequences. To flag known CMV, EBV, HIV or tissue antigen associations, CDR3 amino acid sequences were matched against VDJdb and McPAS-TCR. Pre-ART, post-ART and control groups were compared with Wilcoxon signed-rank tests and Holm-Bonferroni correction. Not all clones reach the TCRdb copy of this immuneACCESS table, which keeps in-frame sequences only. Checked studies attribute under half of the gap to unresolved V genes and leave the rest unexplained. V, J and clone size are those of that table, while D and trimming were read from the DNA. Recorded for this sample are approximately 41,000 clones; over 80% of them occurred a single time. Jointly, the top ten make up around 5% of the sample.

This sample comprised unsorted PBMCs, obtained 1.5 years after starting antiretroviral therapy. This sequence uses TRBV6-1 and TRBJ2-7; 11 central bases correspond to TRBD1. This receptor was obtained from a man younger than 35 with HIV. The DNA sequence reads TGTGCCAGCAGTGGGACAGGGGGCAACGAGCAGTACTTC. Translated, this is CASSGTGGNEQYF.